The entry below describes one T cell receptor beta chain. Its antigen remains unidentified. From germline, CDR1 is KGHDR and CDR2 SFDVKD. With 6 bases clipped from V and 4 bases from J, the junction kept 7 bases outside the gene matches. The CDR3 is made up of 15 amino acids. TCRdb re-called the 5' RACE reads through MiXCR, storing one row per CDR3 protein. The sample carries hundreds of thousands of distinct CDR3 sequences, roughly 21% recorded once. This entry comes from a study of T-cell memory formation after mild COVID-19. Study-level results: Cross-reactive memory seemingly joined, as some responding clones were found in pre-infection memory. Contracting clones, day 15 to 85, had balanced CD4/CD8, and later expanders favored CD4+.

The source of this sequence is an adult woman who had mild COVID-19 (a few samples of this study predate the infection). Cell type and time point are not known. The rearrangement joins TRBV24-1 to TRBJ2-7; 11 nucleotides match TRBD1. The source material was PBMCs or a T cell subset sorted from them (not recorded which). The DNA for the CDR3 is TGTGCCACCAGTACCTGGACAGGGGGCGCATACGAGCAGTACTTC. Residues: CATSTWTGGAYEQYF.